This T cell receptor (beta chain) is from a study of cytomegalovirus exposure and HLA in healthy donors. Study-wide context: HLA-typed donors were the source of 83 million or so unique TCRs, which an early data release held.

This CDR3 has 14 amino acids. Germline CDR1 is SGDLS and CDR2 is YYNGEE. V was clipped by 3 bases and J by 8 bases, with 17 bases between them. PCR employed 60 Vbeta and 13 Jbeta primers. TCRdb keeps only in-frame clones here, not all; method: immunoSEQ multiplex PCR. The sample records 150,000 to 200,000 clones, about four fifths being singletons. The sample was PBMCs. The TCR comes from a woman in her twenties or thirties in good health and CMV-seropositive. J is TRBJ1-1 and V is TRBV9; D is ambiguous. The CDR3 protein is CASSGPDWAKEAFF. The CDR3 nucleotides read TGTGCCAGCAGCGGCCCGGATTGGGCCAAGGAAGCTTTCTTT.